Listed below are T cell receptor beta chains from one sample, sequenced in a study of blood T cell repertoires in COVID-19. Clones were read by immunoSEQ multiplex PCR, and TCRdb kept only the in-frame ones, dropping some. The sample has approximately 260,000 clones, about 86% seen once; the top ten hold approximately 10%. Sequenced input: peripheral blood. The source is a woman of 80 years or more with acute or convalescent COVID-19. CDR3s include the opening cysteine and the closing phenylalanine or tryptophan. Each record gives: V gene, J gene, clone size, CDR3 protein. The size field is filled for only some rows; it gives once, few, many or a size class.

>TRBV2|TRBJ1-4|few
CASSDSGEKLFF
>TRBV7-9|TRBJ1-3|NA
CASRGGVPSSGNTIYF
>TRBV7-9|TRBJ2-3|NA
CASSPRTRSITDTQYF
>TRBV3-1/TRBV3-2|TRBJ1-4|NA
CASSQWGGSGEKLFF
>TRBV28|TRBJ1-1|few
CASSFGFAEAFF
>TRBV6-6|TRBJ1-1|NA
CASSGLEAFF
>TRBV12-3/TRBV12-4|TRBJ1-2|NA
CASRFDYGYTF
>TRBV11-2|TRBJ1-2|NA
CASRYRDRETYGYTF
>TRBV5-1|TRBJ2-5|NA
CASSLAPENQETQYF
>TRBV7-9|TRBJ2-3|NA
CASSSGGSSTDTQYF
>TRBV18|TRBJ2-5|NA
CASSLALAGDETQYF
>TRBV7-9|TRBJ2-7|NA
CASSPQTDSYEQYF
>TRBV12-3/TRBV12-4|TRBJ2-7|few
CASSLRGIHEQYF
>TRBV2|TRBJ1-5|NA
CASSDGGTNQPQHF
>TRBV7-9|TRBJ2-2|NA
CASSFRGKENTGELFF
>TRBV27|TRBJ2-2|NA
CASSSWTSGGAGELFF
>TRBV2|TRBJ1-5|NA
CASSTGGSQPQHF
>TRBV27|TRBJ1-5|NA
CASSLDRGNNQPQHF
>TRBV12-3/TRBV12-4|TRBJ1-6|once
CASTGLRALHF
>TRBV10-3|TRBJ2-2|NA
CAISSTGSGGELFF
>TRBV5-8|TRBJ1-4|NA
CASYSGTANEKLFF
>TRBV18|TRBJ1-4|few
CASSPGQGIQKLFF
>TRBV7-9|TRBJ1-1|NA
CASSLAWVEAEAFF
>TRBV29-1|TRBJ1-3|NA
CSVLLGATTSGNTIYF
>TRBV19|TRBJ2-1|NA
CARRDNEQFF
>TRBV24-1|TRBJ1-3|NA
CATSESGTGGNTIYF
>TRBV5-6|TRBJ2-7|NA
CASSPLVSSHEQYF
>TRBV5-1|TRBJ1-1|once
CASSLEGAWNTEAFF
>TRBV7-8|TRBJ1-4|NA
CASSQGAFNEKLFF
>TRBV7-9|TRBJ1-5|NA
CASSPDRVDQPQHF
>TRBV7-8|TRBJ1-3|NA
CASSPRRDSGNTIYF
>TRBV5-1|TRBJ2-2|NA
CASSLGGQTGELFF
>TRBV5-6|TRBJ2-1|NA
CASSPNGGSPYNEQFF
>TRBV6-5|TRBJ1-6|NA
CAIQTPDRVRSPLHF
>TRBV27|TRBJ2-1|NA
CASSPPGHTAGGDKYNEQFF
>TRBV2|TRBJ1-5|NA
CASRSGKDSNQPQHF
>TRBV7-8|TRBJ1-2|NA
CASSPRDSPNYGYTF
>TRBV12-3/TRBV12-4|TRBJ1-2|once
CASSLKEDLGYTF
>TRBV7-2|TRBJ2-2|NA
CASIPRPRQDNTGELFF
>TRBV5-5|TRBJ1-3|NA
CASSPGRVLGNTIYF
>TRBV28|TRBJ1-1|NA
CASSLVLGLSTEAFF
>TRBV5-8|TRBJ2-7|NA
CASSLGTGRYEQYF
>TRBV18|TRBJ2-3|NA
CASSPQLAGGDTQYF
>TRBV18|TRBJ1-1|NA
CASSPAGEGTEAFF
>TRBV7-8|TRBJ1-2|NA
CASRSEGGDRGIGGYTF
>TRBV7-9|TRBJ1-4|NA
CASSLAGASRAFNEKLFF
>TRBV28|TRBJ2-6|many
CASKGREGQGSGANVLTF
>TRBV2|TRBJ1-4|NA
CASKSQPGAVGGLFF
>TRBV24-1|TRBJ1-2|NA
CATSDPTGYGYTF
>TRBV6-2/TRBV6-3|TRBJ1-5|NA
CASSTPGTGRQPQHF
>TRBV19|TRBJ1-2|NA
CASSGVGVYGYTF
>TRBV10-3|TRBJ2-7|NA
CAIKQGALDEQYF
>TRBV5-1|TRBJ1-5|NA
CASSLDRDQPQHF
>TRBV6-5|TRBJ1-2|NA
CASSWGQGLGYYGYTF
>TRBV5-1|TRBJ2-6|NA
CASSPGLGGDLTSVLTF
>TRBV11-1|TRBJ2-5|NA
CASSFSGGAYETQYF
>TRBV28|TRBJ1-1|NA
CASTGDRTNTEAFF
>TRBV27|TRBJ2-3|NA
CASSLSPDSVTDTQYF
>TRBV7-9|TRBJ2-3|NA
CASSLERDSAQYF
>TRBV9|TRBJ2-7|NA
CASSLRAPHPYEQYF